This T cell receptor beta chain derives from a study of identical twins. Findings and caveats of the study: Rather than following the same donors, the conclusions depended on cross-sectional statistical analysis. Sharing of beta out-of-frame sequences by twins showed a weaker excess.

V lost 4 bases and J 1 base, leaving 8 bases between the germline ends. The CDR3 is 13 residues long. Looked up from germline, CDR1 is SQVTM and CDR2 is ANQGSEA. Unique molecular identifiers were present on cDNA, and template switching added a universal primer site. One entry per CDR3 protein results from TCRdb running MiXCR on the 5' RACE reads. The table includes about 690,000 distinct CDR3 sequences, 5.5% to 6.5% detected once. This clonotype was detected ten times or more. Its antigen remains unknown. Sequenced: naive T cells sorted from blood. V usage is TRBV29-1 and J usage is TRBJ2-1; D unclear. The receptor comes from a man between 18 and 29 years old in good health. The CDR3 sequence is CSVAAQSYNEQFF. For the CDR3, the DNA is TGCAGCGTTGCAGCGCAGTCCTACAATGAGCAGTTCTTC.